This paragraph covers one TCR beta chain sequence. The germline V gene encodes CDR1 LNHDA and CDR2 SQIVND (reference sequence). Trimming took 1 base from V and 0 from J; bases not matched to a gene: 5. The CDR3 is made up of 16 amino acids. This entry is derived from a study of T cells in Graves' hyperthyroidism and ophthalmopathy. At the level of the study: Staff took peripheral blood when the initial diagnosis was made, before any treatment began.

Newly diagnosed hyperthyroidism patients aged 18 to 65 years had disease lasting under 2 months. Uncontrolled infection, other autoimmune disease, pregnancy or lactation disqualified patients from enrolment. PBMCs were derived from around 10 ml fresh peripheral blood. TCR beta CDR3 regions were amplified from RNA transcripts. The HTBI primer set served for first-round RT-PCR of the TCR CDR3. TCRdb independently ran MiXCR on the multiplex PCR reads; one entry per CDR3 protein. The sample lists about 380,000 distinct CDR3 sequences, less than 15% seen once, with less than 25% in the top ten. The source material was blood. The receptor was derived from a man in his thirties or forties with Graves' hyperthyroidism that later progressed to Graves' ophthalmopathy. This sequence joins TRBV19 and TRBJ1-1, with 7 bases that match TRBD1. The CDR3 coding sequence is TGTGCCAGTAGTATAGGCAGGGGGGCCTTGAACACTGAAGCTTTCTTT. Its protein product is CASSIGRGALNTEAFF. Full variable domain (missing parts from reference TRBV19 and TRBJ1-1): DGGITQSPKYLFRKEGQNVTLSCEQNLNHDAMYWYRQDPGQGLRLIYYSQIVNDFQKGDIAEGYSVSREKKESFPLTVTSAQKNPTAFYLCASSIGRGALNTEAFFGQGTRLTVV.